Presented here are 27 T cell receptor beta chains from one specimen sequenced in a study of shared clonotypes between healthy human individuals. The assay was immunoSEQ multiplex PCR, and TCRdb's table has in-frame clones only and misses some. The repertoire includes approximately 500,000 clones, around 96% of them detected once, and less than 0.06% sits in the top ten. Sequencing input: naive CD4+ T cells sorted from blood. Specified subset: CD45RA+ positively selected. Source of these receptors: a woman aged 25 to 39 in good health.

This chain joins TRBV20-1 and TRBJ2-5; D unclear. TRBJ2-7 matches the DNA end more closely, so the J call is doubtful. The length of the CDR3 is 11 residues. The germline gives CDR1 DFQATT, CDR2 SNEGSKA (reference sequence). The CDR3 region has the DNA TGCAGTGCTAGTTTCTTGGGCGAGCAGTACTTC. Its protein is CSASFLGEQYF.

This chain joins TRBV11-3 and TRBJ1-6; D gene unclear. CDR3 length: 14 residues. V was shortened by 5 bases and J by 7 bases, with 12 bases between the two germline ends. Germline CDR1 is SGHNT and CDR2 is YENEEA. CDR3 in amino acids: CASSPPLQNSPLHF. In DNA, the CDR3 is TGTGCCAGCAGCCCGCCGCTTCAGAATTCACCCCTCCACTTT.

This chain links TRBV28 with TRBJ1-1; TRBD1 might be the D (6 bases). The CDR3 contains 17 residues. V lost 5 bases and J 5 bases, leaving 24 bases between the germline ends. CDR1 is MDHEN, CDR2 SYDVKM, per germline. CDR3 DNA sequence: TGTGCCAGCAGTCTGGGAGGAGGAGGGAGGAGGGGGACTGAAGCTTTCTTT. Protein: CASSLGGGGRRGTEAFF.

The chain is built from TRBV10-3 and TRBJ2-5; TRBD2 matches 9 bases. V was clipped by 0 bases and J by 3 bases; unmatched bases: 2. Germline V gives CDR1 ENHRY, CDR2 SYGVKD. The CDR3 runs 15 residues. CDR3 sequence (DNA): TGTGCCATCAGTGAGTCTAGCGGGAGAGAAGAGACCCAGTACTTC. Translation: CAISESSGREETQYF.

The genes are TRBV7-8 and TRBJ1-1; 11 positions agree with TRBD1. The germline gives CDR1 SGHVS, CDR2 FQNEAQ. The CDR3 spans 15 residues. Trimming removed 5 bases from V and 7 bases from J; junction bases left unmatched: 9. The CDR3 sequence is CASSPRTGGIGEAFF. CDR3 coding DNA: TGTGCCAGCAGCCCCCGGACAGGGGGCATCGGTGAAGCTTTCTTT.

V is TRBV30 and J is TRBJ1-5, with unresolved D. The CDR3 runs to 13 residues. Germline assignment: CDR1 GTSNPN and CDR2 SVGIG (reference sequence). Between the trimmed V and J ends, which lost 0 bases and 1 base, there was a span of 4 bases. CDR3 sequence reads: CAWSVPSNQPQHF. The CDR3 coding sequence is TGTGCCTGGAGTGTACCCAGCAATCAGCCCCAGCATTTT.

The gene calls are TRBV4-1 and TRBJ2-2; 10 positions match TRBD2. The junction had 6 bases not matched to a gene; V was cut back by 0 bases and J by 5 bases. The CDR3 is made up of 17 amino acids. Germline V gene sequence: CDR1 MGHRA, CDR2 YSYEKL. For the CDR3, the DNA is TGCGCCAGCAGCCAAGATGAGCTAGCGGGAGCAACCGGGGAGCTGTTTTTT. This encodes CASSQDELAGATGELFF.

V is TRBV6-5 and J is TRBJ1-1; D gene uncertain. V was trimmed by 6 bases and J by 4 bases, leaving 12 bases between them. The CDR3 is 13 residues long. Germline CDR1 MNHEY, CDR2 SVGAGI. The CDR3 sequence: CASRSYKGTEAFF. The CDR3 bases are TGTGCCAGCAGGTCTTACAAGGGCACTGAAGCTTTCTTT.

The gene calls are TRBV19 and TRBJ2-5; either TRBD1 or TRBD2 may supply D (5 bases each). The CDR3 sequence is 15 residues long. From germline, CDR1 is LNHDA and CDR2 SQIVND (reference sequence). V was shortened by 3 bases and J by 5 bases, with 16 bases between the two germline ends. CDR3: CASSITGTPRETQYF. In DNA, the CDR3 is TGTGCCAGTAGTATCACCGGGACCCCTCGGGAGACCCAGTACTTC.

The chain recombines TRBV5-4 with TRBJ2-1; 11 nucleotides agree with TRBD2. Germline CDR1 reads SGHNT; CDR2 reads YYREEE (reference sequence). The CDR3 contains 16 residues. V shed 1 base, J shed 6 bases, and the junction held 6 bases outside the gene matches. The CDR3 region is CASSLILAGASNEQFF. The DNA for the CDR3 is TGTGCCAGCAGCTTGATACTAGCGGGGGCCTCCAATGAGCAGTTCTTC.

This sequence joins TRBV5-1 and TRBJ1-2; TRBD1 matches 11 bases. The CDR3 is made up of 17 amino acids. V was pared by 0 bases and J by 8 bases, with 12 bases of the junction left unmatched. Germline assignment: CDR1 SGHRS and CDR2 YFSETQ. CDR3 region: CASSLEGQGARAGGYTF. The CDR3 nucleotides are TGCGCCAGCAGCTTGGAAGGACAGGGGGCGCGGGCTGGAGGCTACACCTTC.

The chain carries TRBV7-9 and TRBJ2-3; 7 bases align to TRBD2. V gave up 1 base and J gave up 2 bases; unmatched junction bases: 3. The germline V gene encodes CDR1 SEHNR and CDR2 FQNEAQ (reference sequence). The CDR3 is made up of 15 amino acids. Here the CDR3 reads CASSLDGRPTDTQYF. The CDR3 DNA is TGTGCCAGCAGCTTAGACGGGAGGCCCACAGATACGCAGTATTTT. Variable domain in full (rest from reference TRBV7-9 and TRBJ2-3): DTGVSQNPRHKITKRGQNVTFRCDPISEHNRLYWYRQTLGQGPEFLTYFQNEAQLEKSRLLSDRFSAERPKGSFSTLEIQRTEQGDSAMYLCASSLDGRPTDTQYFGPGTRLTVL.

V usage is TRBV7-9 and J usage is TRBJ2-1; tentatively, D is TRBD1 or TRBD2 (5 bases each). CDR1 SEHNR and CDR2 FQNEAQ come from the germline V gene (reference sequence). Trimming left V 0 bases short and J 5 bases short, with 17 bases between. The CDR3 runs 17 residues. The CDR3 here is CASSLAGTREAHNEQFF. CDR3 bases: TGTGCCAGCAGCTTAGCGGGGACCCGGGAAGCCCACAATGAGCAGTTCTTC.

V usage is TRBV18 and J usage is TRBJ2-7; D might be TRBD1 or TRBD2, each matching 5 bases. This CDR3 is built from 15 residues. Germline loops: CDR1 KGHSH, CDR2 LQKENI. Trimming took 4 bases from V and 0 from J, leaving 13 bases between them. The CDR3: CASSQGTGSSYEQYF. As DNA, the CDR3 is TGTGCCAGCTCACAGGGGACGGGGAGCTCCTACGAGCAGTACTTC.

This chain links TRBV5-1 with TRBJ1-1; weak D call: TRBD1 (6 bases). This CDR3 spans 15 amino acids. Per germline, CDR1 SGHRS and CDR2 YFSETQ. The germline V and J ends were trimmed by 4 bases and 7 bases, with 20 bases remaining between them. Here the CDR3 reads CASSPSTGFFGEAFF. CDR3 nucleotides: TGCGCCAGCAGCCCCTCGACAGGCTTCTTCGGTGAAGCTTTCTTT.

Only one count was recorded for this clone. The chain couples TRBV28 to TRBJ2-5; D unclear. The CDR3 loop spans 16 amino acids. Germline CDR1 reads MDHEN; CDR2 reads SYDVKM. V was trimmed by 6 bases and J by 0 bases, leaving 17 bases between them. The CDR3 protein is CASSYPSRGYQETQYF. CDR3 DNA sequence: TGTGCCAGCAGCTACCCGAGTCGCGGTTACCAAGAGACCCAGTACTTC.

The V and J genes are TRBV7-9 and TRBJ2-6, with TRBD1 identical over 9 bases. Germline assignment: CDR1 SEHNR and CDR2 FQNEAQ (reference sequence). V lost 3 bases and J lost 0; bases outside the gene matches: 6. The CDR3 runs to 18 residues. The chain's CDR3 is CASSFTGTGYSGANVLTF. The CDR3 DNA follows: TGTGCCAGCAGCTTTACCGGGACAGGGTACTCTGGGGCCAACGTCCTGACTTTC.

CDR3 sequence reads: CASSRTGADSGANVLTF. In DNA form, the CDR3 reads TGTGCCAGCTCACGGACAGGGGCCGACTCTGGGGCCAACGTCCTGACTTTC. The J gene is TRBJ2-6, the V gene TRBV18; 9 bases are shared with TRBD1. The junction had 4 bases not matched to a gene; V was cut back by 4 bases and J by 0 bases. Germline V gene lookup returns CDR1 KGHSH and CDR2 LQKENI. The CDR3 contains 17 residues.

The rearrangement joins TRBV7-8 to TRBJ2-5; the D gene is possibly TRBD1 (6 bases). The DNA end is a closer match to TRBJ2-7, so the J assignment may be wrong. The length of the CDR3 is 13 residues. The germline V gene has CDR1 SGHVS and CDR2 FQNEAQ. The CDR3 here is CASSFEGHREQYF. The CDR3 bases are TGTGCCAGCAGCTTTGAGGGACATCGCGAGCAGTACTTC.

The V call is TRBV11-2, the J call TRBJ2-5, with unresolved D. Germline assignment: CDR1 SGHAT and CDR2 FQNNGV. Deletions cut 4 bases from V and 5 bases from J, with 14 bases between. The CDR3 runs 14 residues. The CDR3 here is CASSSRSRRETQYF. CDR3 bases: TGTGCCAGCAGCTCGCGGTCGAGGCGGGAGACCCAGTACTTC.

The chain recombines TRBV14 with TRBJ2-5, with D uncertain. This CDR3 spans 11 amino acids. The germline V gene encodes CDR1 SGHDN and CDR2 FVKESK. Trimming removed 6 bases at V and 11 bases at J, with 13 bases between. For the CDR3, the DNA is TGTGCCAGCAGGGGTACCGCGGTGCAGTACTTC. This translates into CASRGTAVQYF. The full variable domain, its missing parts supplied by reference TRBV14 and TRBJ2-5, is EAGVTQFPSHSVIEKGQTVTLRCDPISGHDNLYWYRRVMGKEIKFLLHFVKESKQDESGMPNNRFLAERTGGTYSTLKVQPAELEDSGVYFCASRGTAVQYFGPGTRLLVL.

The V and J genes are TRBV5-1 and TRBJ1-4; D gene ambiguous. This CDR3 is built from 15 residues. CDR1 is SGHRS and CDR2 is YFSETQ in the germline V gene. Between the trimmed V and J ends, which lost 0 bases and 3 bases, there was a span of 9 bases. CDR3 sequence reads: CASSLVAGANEKLFF. The CDR3 coding sequence is TGCGCCAGCAGCTTGGTGGCAGGTGCTAATGAAAAACTGTTTTTT. The complete variable domain, with remaining parts taken from reference TRBV5-1 and TRBJ1-4, reads KAGVTQTPRYLIKTRGQQVTLSCSPISGHRSVSWYQQTPGQGLQFLFEYFSETQRNKGNFPGRFSGRQFSNSRSEMNVSTLELGDSALYLCASSLVAGANEKLFFGSGTQLSVL.

CDR3 in amino acids: CASSYRKGIVFYEQYF. CDR3 sequence (DNA): TGTGCCAGCAGTTACCGGAAGGGAATCGTATTCTACGAGCAGTACTTC. The J gene is TRBJ2-7, the V gene TRBV6-5; D is uncertain. CDR1 is MNHEY, CDR2 SVGAGI, per germline. The germline V and J ends were trimmed by 2 bases and 3 bases, with 17 bases remaining between them. This CDR3 is built from 16 residues.

The J gene is TRBJ1-2, the V gene TRBV9, with D tentatively TRBD1 (5 bases). V was clipped by 4 bases and J by 8 bases, with 12 bases between them. Germline CDR1 SGDLS, CDR2 YYNGEE. This CDR3 is 12 amino acids long. DNA for the CDR3: TGTGCCAGCAGCACCGGGACGCTGGGCTACACCTTC. Protein product: CASSTGTLGYTF. The full variable domain, completed using reference TRBV9 and TRBJ1-2, is DSGVTQTPKHLITATGQRVTLRCSPRSGDLSVYWYQQSLDQGLQFLIQYYNGEERAKGNILERFSAQQFPDLHSELNLSSLELGDSALYFCASSTGTLGYTFGSGTRLTVV.

The CDR3 coding sequence is TGTGCCAGCAGCTTAGCCGTGGGAAGGTACGAGCAGTACTTC. Translating it yields CASSLAVGRYEQYF. This rearrangement joins TRBV7-9 to TRBJ2-7, with D unresolved. Trimming cost V 0 bases and J 4 bases, with 10 bases left between them. CDR1 is SEHNR, CDR2 FQNEAQ, per germline (reference sequence). The CDR3 sequence is 14 residues long. The complete variable domain, with remaining parts taken from reference TRBV7-9 and TRBJ2-7, reads DTGVSQNPRHKITKRGQNVTFRCDPISEHNRLYWYRQTLGQGPEFLTYFQNEAQLEKSRLLSDRFSAERPKGSFSTLEIQRTEQGDSAMYLCASSLAVGRYEQYFGPGTRLTVT.

This chain joins TRBV5-8 and TRBJ2-7, with unresolved D. The CDR3 has 12 amino acids. CDR1 is SGHTS, CDR2 YDEGEE, per germline. The V and J ends lost 0 bases and 6 bases respectively, with 7 bases between them. CDR3 sequence: CASSLEVGEQYF. The CDR3 DNA is TGTGCCAGCAGCTTGGAAGTCGGCGAGCAGTACTTC.

The V gene is TRBV28, the J gene TRBJ2-7; D unclear. V was shortened by 2 bases and J by 0 bases, with 17 bases between the two germline ends. Germline V gene lookup returns CDR1 MDHEN and CDR2 SYDVKM. The CDR3 consists of 17 residues. This CDR3 reads CASSLGQERQISYEQYF. The CDR3 DNA is TGTGCCAGCAGTTTAGGGCAGGAGCGCCAAATCTCCTACGAGCAGTACTTC.